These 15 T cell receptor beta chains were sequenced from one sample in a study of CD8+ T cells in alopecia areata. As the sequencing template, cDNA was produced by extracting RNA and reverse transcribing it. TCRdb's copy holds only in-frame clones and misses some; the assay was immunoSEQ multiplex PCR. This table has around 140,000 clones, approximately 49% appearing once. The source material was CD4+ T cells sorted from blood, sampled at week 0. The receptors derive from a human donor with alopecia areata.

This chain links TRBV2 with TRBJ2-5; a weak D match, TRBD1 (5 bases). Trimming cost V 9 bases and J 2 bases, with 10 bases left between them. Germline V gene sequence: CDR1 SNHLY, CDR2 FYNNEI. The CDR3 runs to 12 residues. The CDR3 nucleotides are TGTGCCAGGGCGACAGTGCAAGAGACCCAGTACTTC. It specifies CARATVQETQYF.

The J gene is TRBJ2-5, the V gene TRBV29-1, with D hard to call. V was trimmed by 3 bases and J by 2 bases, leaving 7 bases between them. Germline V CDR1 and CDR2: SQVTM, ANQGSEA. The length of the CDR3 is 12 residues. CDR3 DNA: TGCAGCGTTGATTGGGGACAAGAGACCCAGTACTTC. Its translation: CSVDWGQETQYF.

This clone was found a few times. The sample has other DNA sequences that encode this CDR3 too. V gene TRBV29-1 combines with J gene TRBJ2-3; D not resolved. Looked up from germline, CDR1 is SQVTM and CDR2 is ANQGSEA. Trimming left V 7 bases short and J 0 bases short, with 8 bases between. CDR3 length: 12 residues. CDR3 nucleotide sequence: TGCAGCGCAGCTCCAAGCACAGATACGCAGTATTTT. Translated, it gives CSAAPSTDTQYF.

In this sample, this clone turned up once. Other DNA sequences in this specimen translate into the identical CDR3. CDR3 DNA: TGTGCCAGCAGCGCACCCGGGACCGAAGAGACCCAGTACTTC. The encoded protein is CASSAPGTEETQYF. V gene TRBV9 combines with J gene TRBJ2-5; the D gene could be TRBD1 or TRBD2 (5 bases each). This CDR3 spans 14 amino acids. V lost 3 bases, J lost 3 bases, and 12 bases lay in between. CDR1 is SGDLS and CDR2 is YYNGEE in the germline V gene.

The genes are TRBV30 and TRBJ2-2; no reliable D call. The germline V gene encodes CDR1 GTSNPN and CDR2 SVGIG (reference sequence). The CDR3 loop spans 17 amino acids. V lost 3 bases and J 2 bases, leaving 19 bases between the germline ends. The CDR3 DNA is TGTGCCTGGAGCAAAACCCCCGGGTTATTCAACACCGGGGAGCTGTTTTTT. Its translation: CAWSKTPGLFNTGELFF.

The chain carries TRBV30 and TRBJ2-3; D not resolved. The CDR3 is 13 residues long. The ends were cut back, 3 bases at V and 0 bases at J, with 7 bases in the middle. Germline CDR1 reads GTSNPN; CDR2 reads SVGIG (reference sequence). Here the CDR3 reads CAWSLGSTDTQYF. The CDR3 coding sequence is TGTGCCTGGAGCCTCGGGAGCACAGATACGCAGTATTTT.

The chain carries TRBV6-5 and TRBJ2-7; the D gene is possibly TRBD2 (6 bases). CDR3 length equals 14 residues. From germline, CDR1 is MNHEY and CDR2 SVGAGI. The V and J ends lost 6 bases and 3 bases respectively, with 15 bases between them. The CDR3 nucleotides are TGTGCCAGCAGAACCGGAGGGTACCGCTACGAGCAGTACTTC. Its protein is CASRTGGYRYEQYF.

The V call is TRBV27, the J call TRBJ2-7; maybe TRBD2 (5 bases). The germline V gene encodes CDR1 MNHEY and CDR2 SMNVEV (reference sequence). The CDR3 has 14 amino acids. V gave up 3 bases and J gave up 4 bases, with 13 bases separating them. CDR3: CASSLGRRGYEQYF. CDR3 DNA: TGTGCCAGCAGTTTGGGCAGGCGCGGGTACGAGCAGTACTTC.

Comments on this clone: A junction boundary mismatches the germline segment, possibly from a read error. The CDR3 is CASSLDVEQFF. CDR3 in DNA: TGTGCCAGCAGTTTAGACGTTGAGCAGTTCTTC. The genes are TRBV7-9 and TRBJ2-1; D is unclear. Germline-derived CDR1 and CDR2 are SEHNR and FQNEAQ (reference sequence). The CDR3 totals 11 residues.

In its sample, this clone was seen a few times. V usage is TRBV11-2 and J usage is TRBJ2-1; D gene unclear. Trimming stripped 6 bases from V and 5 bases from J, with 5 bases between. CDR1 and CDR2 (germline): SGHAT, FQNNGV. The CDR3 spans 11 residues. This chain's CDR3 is CASRLNNEQFF. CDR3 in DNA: TGTGCCAGCAGACTAAACAATGAGCAGTTCTTC.

The CDR3 spells CASSRRDEQYF. CDR3 bases: TGTGCCAGCAGCCGCAGGGACGAGCAGTACTTC. V is TRBV6-5 and J is TRBJ2-7; possibly TRBD1 for D (5 bases). Trimming stripped 6 bases from V and 5 bases from J, with 8 bases between. Germline V gene lookup returns CDR1 MNHEY and CDR2 SVGAGI. The CDR3 has 11 amino acids.

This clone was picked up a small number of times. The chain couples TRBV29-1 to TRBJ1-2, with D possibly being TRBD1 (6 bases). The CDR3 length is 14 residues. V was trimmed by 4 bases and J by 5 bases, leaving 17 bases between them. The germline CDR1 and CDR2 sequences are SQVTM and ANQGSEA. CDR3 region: CSVVGRGGWYGYTF. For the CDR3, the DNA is TGCAGCGTTGTAGGCCGAGGGGGATGGTATGGCTACACCTTC.

DNA for the CDR3: TGTGCCAGCCTCCAAAGGGATTTTACAGGTCTTGTCTATGGCTACACCTTC. Residues: CASLQRDFTGLVYGYTF. The chain has TRBV21-1 and TRBJ1-2; the D call TRBD1 from the table was never checked on the DNA. TRBV21-1 represents a pseudogene. The CDR3 sequence is 17 residues long.

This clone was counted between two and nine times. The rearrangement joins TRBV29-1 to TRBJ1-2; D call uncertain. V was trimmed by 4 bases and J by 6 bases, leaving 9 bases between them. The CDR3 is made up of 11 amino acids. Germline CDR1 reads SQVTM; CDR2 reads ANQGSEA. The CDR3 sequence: CSVVRANGYTF. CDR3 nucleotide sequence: TGCAGCGTTGTGAGGGCTAATGGCTACACCTTC.

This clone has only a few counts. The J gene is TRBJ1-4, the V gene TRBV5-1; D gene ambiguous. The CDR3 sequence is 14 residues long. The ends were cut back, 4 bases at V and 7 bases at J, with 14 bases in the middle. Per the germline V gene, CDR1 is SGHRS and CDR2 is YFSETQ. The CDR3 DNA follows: TGCGCCAGCAGCATTGATGGCGCGAGTGAAAAACTGTTTTTT. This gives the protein CASSIDGASEKLFF.